Shown below are 26 T cell receptor beta chains from a single sample sequenced in a study of T cells in Graves' hyperthyroidism and ophthalmopathy. Amplification of TCR beta CDR3 regions was performed using RNA transcripts as template. RT-PCR in the first round (using the HTBI primer set) targeted the TCR CDR3. TCRdb reprocessed the multiplex PCR reads with MiXCR, giving one entry per CDR3 protein. This sample has 300,000 to 450,000 distinct CDR3 sequences, with around 14% found just once. The material sequenced was blood. The source is a woman in her sixties with Graves' hyperthyroidism.

This sequence joins TRBV4-1 and TRBJ2-1; no reliable D call. Trimming removed 5 bases from V and 4 bases from J, with 15 bases in between. In germline, CDR1 is MGHRA, CDR2 YSYEKL. The CDR3 runs to 15 residues. The CDR3 spells CASSSLRYRYNEQFF. DNA for the CDR3: TGCGCCAGCAGCTCTCTGCGCTACAGATACAATGAGCAGTTCTTC.

This clonotype occurred a few times. The chain combines TRBV12-3 or TRBV12-4 with TRBJ2-3; 8 positions agree with TRBD2. J gave up 6 bases and V 7 bases, and 9 bases lay outside the gene matches. The CDR3 has 14 residues. The CDR3 DNA reads TGTGCCAGCAAACACGATACTAGCGGCGATACGCAGTATTTT. Amino acids: CASKHDTSGDTQYF.

This clonotype was detected ten times or more. V gene TRBV18 combines with J gene TRBJ1-2; D gene unclear. There are 14 residues in the CDR3. Germline loops: CDR1 KGHSH, CDR2 LQKENI. With 0 bases removed from V and 2 bases from J, the gap between germline ends came to 7 bases. CDR3 in amino acids: CASSPPGGNYGYTF. Here the CDR3 DNA reads TGTGCCAGCTCACCACCCGGAGGGAACTATGGCTACACCTTC.

This chain links TRBV2 with TRBJ2-2; D ambiguous. This CDR3 is built from 14 residues. CDR1 and CDR2 (germline): SNHLY, FYNNEI. Trimming took 10 bases from V and 5 from J, leaving 17 bases between them. The CDR3 protein is CATPSEAKTGELFF. In nucleotides, the CDR3 is TGTGCCACCCCCTCCGAGGCTAAAACCGGGGAGCTGTTTTTT.

This chain links TRBV5-1 with TRBJ2-7; D remains ambiguous. Germline V CDR1 and CDR2: SGHRS, YFSETQ. V was clipped by 0 bases and J by 3 bases, with 7 bases between them. The CDR3 length is 13 residues. The CDR3 spells CASSLEQFYEQYF. Written as DNA, the CDR3 is TGCGCCAGCAGCTTGGAACAGTTCTACGAGCAGTACTTC.

This clonotype was seen a few times. The chain combines TRBV9 with TRBJ2-2, with TRBD2 as a possible D gene (6 bases). Trimming removed 3 bases at V and 2 bases at J, with 14 bases between. Germline V gene sequence: CDR1 SGDLS, CDR2 YYNGEE. CDR3 length: 16 amino acids. The CDR3 loop is CASSARRGTNTGELFF. CDR3 nucleotide sequence: TGTGCCAGCAGCGCTAGACGGGGGACTAACACCGGGGAGCTGTTTTTT.

About this clonotype: A read error may be the cause here, since a much bigger clone is one base away. The chain couples TRBV6-1 to TRBJ2-5; D may be TRBD2 (5 bases). The CDR3 runs 12 residues. CDR1 is MNHNS and CDR2 is SASEGT in the germline V gene. Deletions cut 10 bases from V and 3 bases from J, with 12 bases between. The CDR3: CAIRISEETQYF. CDR3 in DNA: TGTGCCATACGGATTAGCGAAGAGACCCAGTACTTC.

V is TRBV2 and J is TRBJ1-5, with TRBD1 matching over 8 bases. This CDR3 region has 14 residues. Germline lookup yields CDR1 SNHLY and CDR2 FYNNEI. After removal of 8 bases from V and 2 bases from J, the junction contained 5 bases not matched to a gene. Here the CDR3 reads CASGGTGGNQPQHF. The CDR3 coding sequence is TGTGCCAGCGGGGGGACAGGAGGCAATCAGCCCCAGCATTTT.

The genes are TRBV20-1 and TRBJ2-7; 7 nucleotides align to TRBD2. V shed 0 bases and J 5 bases; nucleotides not matched to a gene: 4. In germline, CDR1 is DFQATT, CDR2 SNEGSKA (reference sequence). This CDR3 spans 13 amino acids. This chain's CDR3 is CSARDRAGNEQYF. CDR3 bases: TGCAGTGCTAGAGACCGAGCGGGGAACGAGCAGTACTTC.

This clonotype was found a few times. The V and J genes are TRBV6-1 and TRBJ2-1; 9 bases align to TRBD2. The CDR3 extends over 13 amino acids. Looked up from germline, CDR1 is MNHNS and CDR2 is SASEGT. V was clipped by 6 bases and J by 6 bases; unmatched bases: 3. CDR3 sequence reads: CASRLAGTNEQFF. The CDR3, as DNA: TGTGCCAGCAGACTAGCGGGTACCAATGAGCAGTTCTTC.

This clonotype was seen ten or more times. The chain uses TRBV20-1 and TRBJ2-7; the D is unclear. This CDR3 contains 13 residues. The V and J ends lost 4 bases and 0 bases respectively, with 10 bases between them. Looked up from germline, CDR1 is DFQATT and CDR2 is SNEGSKA (reference sequence). This chain's CDR3 is CSANTLDSYEQYF. The CDR3 bases are TGCAGTGCTAACACATTGGACTCCTACGAGCAGTACTTC.

This clonotype has ten or more counts. CDR3 loop: CASRRNSGPAGGHPQYF. In nucleotides, the CDR3 is TGTGCCAGCAGGCGGAATTCGGGTCCCGCGGGAGGCCATCCGCAGTATTTT. The chain combines TRBV6-1 with TRBJ2-3, with TRBD2 matching 8 bases. V lost 6 bases to trimming and J lost 10 bases; unmatched junction nucleotides: 21. CDR3 length: 17 amino acids. Germline V gene lookup returns CDR1 MNHNS and CDR2 SASEGT.

The genes are TRBV11-2 and TRBJ2-1, with unresolved D. The germline gives CDR1 SGHAT, CDR2 FQNNGV. This CDR3 is built from 15 residues. Trimming shortened V by 0 bases and J by 0 bases, and 6 bases separated the two germline ends. CDR3 bases: TGTGCCAGCAGCTTAGAGGGTTTCTCCTACAATGAGCAGTTCTTC. As protein: CASSLEGFSYNEQFF.

The rearrangement uses TRBV25-1 and TRBJ2-5; D might be TRBD2 (6 bases). Germline loops: CDR1 MGHDK, CDR2 SYGVNS. The CDR3 loop spans 16 amino acids. Trimming cost V 2 bases and J 5 bases, with 18 bases left between them. The CDR3 DNA reads as TGTGCCAGCAGTGAAGGGGGAGGCGACCTAGGGGAGACCCAGTACTTC. Amino acids: CASSEGGGDLGETQYF.

This clonotype was detected ten times or more. The chain combines TRBV7-2 with TRBJ2-5, with D uncertain. Germline V lookup: CDR1 SGHTA, CDR2 FQGNSA. This CDR3 is 17 amino acids long. Trimming shortened V by 6 bases and J by 1 base, and 21 bases separated the two germline ends. The CDR3 spells CASSSTAAYLLQETQYF. The CDR3 coding sequence is TGTGCCAGCAGTTCTACCGCCGCCTACCTCCTCCAAGAGACCCAGTACTTC.

This clonotype was seen ten or more times. The rearrangement uses TRBV20-1 and TRBJ2-1, with TRBD2 identical over 9 bases. The CDR3 contains 17 residues. J gave up 7 bases and V 0 bases, and 13 bases lay outside the gene matches. Looked up from germline, CDR1 is DFQATT and CDR2 is SNEGSKA (reference sequence). CDR3 DNA sequence: TGCAGTGCTAGAGATCTTAGGAAGCGGGAGGCCAGGAATGAGCAGTTCTTC. Translating it yields CSARDLRKREARNEQFF.

This clonotype appeared many times. The chain recombines TRBV7-3 with TRBJ2-2; 7 bases are shared with TRBD1. Germline V gene sequence: CDR1 SGHTA, CDR2 FQGTGA. This CDR3 has 17 amino acids. With V trimmed by 1 base and J by 5 bases, 10 bases remained unmatched. CDR3 nucleotides: TGTGCCAGCAGCTTAAGCATGGCACAGGGGAAAACCGGGGAGCTGTTTTTT. Its protein is CASSLSMAQGKTGELFF.

The chain recombines TRBV4-1 with TRBJ2-3; D perhaps matches TRBD1 (6 bases). The V gene's germline CDR1 is MGHRA and CDR2 YSYEKL. V was clipped by 1 base and J by 4 bases, with 15 bases between them. The CDR3 contains 16 residues. CDR3 loop: CASSQGGGVMPDTQYF. The DNA for the CDR3 is TGCGCCAGCAGCCAAGGAGGGGGAGTCATGCCAGATACGCAGTATTTT.

Ten or more counts support this clonotype. The V gene is TRBV28, the J gene TRBJ2-7, with D perhaps given as TRBD1 or TRBD2 (5 bases each). V was trimmed by 5 bases and J by 0 bases, leaving 20 bases between them. CDR1 MDHEN and CDR2 SYDVKM come from the germline V gene. This CDR3 region has 17 residues. This CDR3 reads CASSPPRPGRASYEQYF. The CDR3 DNA reads TGTGCCAGCAGTCCCCCTCGACCGGGACGGGCCTCCTACGAGCAGTACTTC.

The chain links TRBV7-3 to TRBJ2-1, with TRBD2 matching over 13 bases. The junction had 7 bases not matched to a gene; V was cut back by 2 bases and J by 9 bases. Looked up from germline, CDR1 is SGHTA and CDR2 is FQGTGA. This CDR3 has 16 residues. CDR3 sequence: CASSLGGTSGNFEQFF. CDR3 sequence (DNA): TGTGCCAGCAGCTTAGGGGGGACTAGCGGGAATTTTGAGCAGTTCTTC.

The chain uses TRBV5-1 and TRBJ2-1; unclear D gene. Germline V gene sequence: CDR1 SGHRS, CDR2 YFSETQ. CDR3 size: 15 residues. V lost 4 bases to trimming and J lost 9 bases, with 20 bases between them. CDR3 residues: CASSEDLVSISEQFF. CDR3 in DNA: TGCGCCAGCAGCGAGGATCTCGTTAGCATCAGTGAGCAGTTCTTC.

Many counts were recorded for this clonotype. The chain combines TRBV20-1 with TRBJ2-3, with D unresolved. CDR3 length: 15 residues. The germline CDR1 and CDR2 sequences are DFQATT and SNEGSKA (reference sequence). V was cut by 1 base and J by 0 bases, with 11 bases left in between. CDR3 bases: TGCAGTGCTAGAGTTAGTCTCCTTAGCACAGATACGCAGTATTTT. This gives the protein CSARVSLLSTDTQYF.

The chain carries TRBV7-9 and TRBJ1-1; possible D gene TRBD1, 6 bases. V was clipped by 5 bases and J by 4 bases, with 11 bases between them. This CDR3 has 13 residues. Germline V gene lookup returns CDR1 SEHNR and CDR2 FQNEAQ (reference sequence). This CDR3 reads CASSLQGPTEAFF. In DNA form, the CDR3 reads TGTGCCAGCAGCCTACAGGGACCCACTGAAGCTTTCTTT.

This clonotype was picked up many times. The gene calls are TRBV7-9 and TRBJ2-5; D is perhaps TRBD1 or TRBD2 (5 bases each). The CDR3 contains 14 residues. Germline loops: CDR1 SEHNR, CDR2 FQNEAQ (reference sequence). With 5 bases removed from V and 5 bases from J, the gap between germline ends came to 15 bases. The CDR3 DNA reads as TGTGCCAGCAGCCAACAGACGGGGCGGGAGACCCAGTACTTC. Amino acids: CASSQQTGRETQYF.

This clonotype has more than one count but fewer than ten. The rearrangement uses TRBV20-1 and TRBJ2-1; TRBD1 aligns across 9 bases. CDR1 and CDR2 (germline): DFQATT, SNEGSKA (reference sequence). J gave up 5 bases and V 6 bases, and 5 bases lay outside the gene matches. This CDR3 spans 13 amino acids. CDR3 DNA sequence: TGCAGTGCCGCGGGACAGGGTAACAATGAGCAGTTCTTC. Residues: CSAAGQGNNEQFF.

This clonotype has a handful of counts. The chain employs TRBV20-1 and TRBJ1-1; TRBD1 is a possible D gene (5 bases). CDR1 and CDR2 from the germline V gene are DFQATT and SNEGSKA (reference sequence). The CDR3 loop spans 12 amino acids. Trimming shortened V by 0 bases and J by 4 bases, and 6 bases separated the two germline ends. CDR3 residues: CSAREGATEAFF. CDR3 DNA sequence: TGCAGTGCTAGAGAAGGGGCCACTGAAGCTTTCTTT.